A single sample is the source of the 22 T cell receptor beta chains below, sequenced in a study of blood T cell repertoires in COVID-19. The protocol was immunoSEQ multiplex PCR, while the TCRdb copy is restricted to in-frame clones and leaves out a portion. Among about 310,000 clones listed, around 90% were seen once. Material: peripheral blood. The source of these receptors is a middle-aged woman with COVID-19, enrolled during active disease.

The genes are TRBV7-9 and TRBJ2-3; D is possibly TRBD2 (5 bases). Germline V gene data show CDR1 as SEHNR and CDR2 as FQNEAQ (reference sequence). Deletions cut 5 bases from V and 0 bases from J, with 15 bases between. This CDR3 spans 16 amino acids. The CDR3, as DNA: TGTGCCAGCAGCCCTTGGGGAGAGACTAGCACAGATACGCAGTATTTT. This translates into CASSPWGETSTDTQYF.

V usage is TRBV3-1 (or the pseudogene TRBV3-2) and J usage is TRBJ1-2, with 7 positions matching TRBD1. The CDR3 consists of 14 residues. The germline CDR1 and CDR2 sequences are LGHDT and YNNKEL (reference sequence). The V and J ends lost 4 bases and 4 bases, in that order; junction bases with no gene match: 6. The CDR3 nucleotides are TGTGCCAGCAGCCCTTACAGGGGCGCCTATGGCTACACCTTC. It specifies CASSPYRGAYGYTF.

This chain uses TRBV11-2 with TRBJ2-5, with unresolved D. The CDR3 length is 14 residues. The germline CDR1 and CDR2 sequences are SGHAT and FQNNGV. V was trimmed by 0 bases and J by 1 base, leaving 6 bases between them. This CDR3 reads CASSLDPTQETQYF. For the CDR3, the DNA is TGTGCCAGCAGCTTAGATCCTACCCAAGAGACCCAGTACTTC. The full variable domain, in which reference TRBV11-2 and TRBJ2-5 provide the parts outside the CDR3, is EAGVAQSPRYKIIEKRQSVAFWCNPISGHATLYWYQQILGQGPKLLIQFQNNGVVDDSQLPKDRFSAERLKGVDSTLKIQPAKLEDSAVYLCASSLDPTQETQYFGPGTRLLVL.

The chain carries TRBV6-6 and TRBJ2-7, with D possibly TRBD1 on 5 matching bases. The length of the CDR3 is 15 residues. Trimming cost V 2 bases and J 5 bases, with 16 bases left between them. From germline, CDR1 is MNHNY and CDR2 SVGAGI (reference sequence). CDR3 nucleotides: TGTGCCAGCAGTTACCCGAGACAGACCCCCCACGAGCAGTACTTC. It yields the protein CASSYPRQTPHEQYF.

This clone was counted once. CDR3 loop: CASSQNRNTEAFF. CDR3 coding DNA: TGCGCCAGCAGCCAGAACAGGAACACTGAAGCTTTCTTT. V gene TRBV4-3 combines with J gene TRBJ1-1; D not resolved. V was clipped by 3 bases and J by 1 base, with 6 bases between them. Germline V gene lookup returns CDR1 LGHNA and CDR2 YSLEER. The CDR3 has 13 residues.

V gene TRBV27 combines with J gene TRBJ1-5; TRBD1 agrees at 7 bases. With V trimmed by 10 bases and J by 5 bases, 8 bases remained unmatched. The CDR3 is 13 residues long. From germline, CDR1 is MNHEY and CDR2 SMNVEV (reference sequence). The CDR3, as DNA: TGTGCCACCCGGACGCAGGGGGATCAGCCCCAGCATTTT. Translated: CATRTQGDQPQHF.

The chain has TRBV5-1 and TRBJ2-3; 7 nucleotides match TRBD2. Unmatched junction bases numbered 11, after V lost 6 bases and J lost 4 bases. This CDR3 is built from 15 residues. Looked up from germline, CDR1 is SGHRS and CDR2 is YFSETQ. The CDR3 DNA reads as TGCGCCAGCACGAACGGACTAGAAGATTCAGATACGCAGTATTTT. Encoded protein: CASTNGLEDSDTQYF.

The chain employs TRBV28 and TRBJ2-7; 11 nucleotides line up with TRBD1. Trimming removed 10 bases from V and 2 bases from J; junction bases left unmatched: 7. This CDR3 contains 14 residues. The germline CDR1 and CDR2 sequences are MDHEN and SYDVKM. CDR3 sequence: CATQGQGATYEQYF. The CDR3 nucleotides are TGTGCCACCCAAGGACAGGGGGCTACCTACGAGCAGTACTTC.

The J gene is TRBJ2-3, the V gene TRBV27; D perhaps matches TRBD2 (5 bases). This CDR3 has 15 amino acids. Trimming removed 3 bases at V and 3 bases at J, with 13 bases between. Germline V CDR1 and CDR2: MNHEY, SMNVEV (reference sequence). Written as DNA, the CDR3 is TGTGCCAGCAGTTTCCGGGCGGGCCCTACAGATACGCAGTATTTT. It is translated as CASSFRAGPTDTQYF.

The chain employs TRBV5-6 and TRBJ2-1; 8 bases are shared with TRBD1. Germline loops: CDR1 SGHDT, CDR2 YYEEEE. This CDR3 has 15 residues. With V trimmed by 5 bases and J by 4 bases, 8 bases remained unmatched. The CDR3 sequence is CASSYTGTGYNEQFF. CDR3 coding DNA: TGTGCCAGCAGTTATACCGGGACAGGATACAATGAGCAGTTCTTC.

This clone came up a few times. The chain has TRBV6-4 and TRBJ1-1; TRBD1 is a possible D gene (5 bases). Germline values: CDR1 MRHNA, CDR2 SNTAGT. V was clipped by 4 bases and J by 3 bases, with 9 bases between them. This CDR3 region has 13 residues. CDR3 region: CASSVGGDTEAFF. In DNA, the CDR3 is TGTGCCAGCAGTGTTGGGGGGGACACTGAAGCTTTCTTT.

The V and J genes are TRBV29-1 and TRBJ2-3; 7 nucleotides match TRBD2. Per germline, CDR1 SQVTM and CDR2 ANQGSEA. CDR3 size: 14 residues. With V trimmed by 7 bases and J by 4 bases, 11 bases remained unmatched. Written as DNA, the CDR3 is TGCAGCGAGTCCCTCGCGGGAGTGCCAGATACGCAGTATTTT. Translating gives CSESLAGVPDTQYF.

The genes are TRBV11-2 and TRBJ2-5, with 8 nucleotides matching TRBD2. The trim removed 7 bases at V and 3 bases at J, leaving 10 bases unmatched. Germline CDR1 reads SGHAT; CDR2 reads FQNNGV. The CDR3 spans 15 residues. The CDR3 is CASILTGGAEETQYF. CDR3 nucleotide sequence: TGTGCCAGCATCCTAACGGGGGGGGCCGAAGAGACCCAGTACTTC.

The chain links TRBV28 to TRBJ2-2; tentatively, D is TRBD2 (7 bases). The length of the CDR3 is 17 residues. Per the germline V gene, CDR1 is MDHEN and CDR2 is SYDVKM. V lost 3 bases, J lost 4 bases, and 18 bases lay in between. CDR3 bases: TGTGCCAGCAGTTTCTCTGGGGGGGGCCTGGGCACCGGGGAGCTGTTTTTT. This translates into CASSFSGGGLGTGELFF.

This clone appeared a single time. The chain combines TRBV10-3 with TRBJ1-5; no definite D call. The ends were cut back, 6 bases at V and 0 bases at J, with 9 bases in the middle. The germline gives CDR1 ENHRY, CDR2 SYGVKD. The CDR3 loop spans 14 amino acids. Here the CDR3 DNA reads TGTGCCATCAGCTCGGGTTTTAGCAATCAGCCCCAGCATTTT. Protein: CAISSGFSNQPQHF.

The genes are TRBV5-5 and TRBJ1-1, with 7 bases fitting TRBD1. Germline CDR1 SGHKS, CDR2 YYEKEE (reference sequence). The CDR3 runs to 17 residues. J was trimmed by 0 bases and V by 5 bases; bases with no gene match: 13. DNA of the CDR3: TGTGCCAGCAGTAAAGACAGGGCCTATTCCATGAACACTGAAGCTTTCTTT. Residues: CASSKDRAYSMNTEAFF.

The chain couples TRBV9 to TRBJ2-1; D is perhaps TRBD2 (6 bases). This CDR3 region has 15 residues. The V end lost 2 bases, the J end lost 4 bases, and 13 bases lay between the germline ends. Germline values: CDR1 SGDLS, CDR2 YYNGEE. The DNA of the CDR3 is TGTGCCAGCAGCGTTCGGGACGGGACTTACAATGAGCAGTTCTTC. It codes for CASSVRDGTYNEQFF.

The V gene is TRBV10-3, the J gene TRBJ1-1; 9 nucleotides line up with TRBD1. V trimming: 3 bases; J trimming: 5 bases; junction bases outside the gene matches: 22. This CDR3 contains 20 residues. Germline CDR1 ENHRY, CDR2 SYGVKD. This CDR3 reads CAISDPPIWTGARIGTEAFF. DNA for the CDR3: TGTGCCATCAGTGACCCCCCTATCTGGACAGGGGCCCGGATTGGTACTGAAGCTTTCTTT.

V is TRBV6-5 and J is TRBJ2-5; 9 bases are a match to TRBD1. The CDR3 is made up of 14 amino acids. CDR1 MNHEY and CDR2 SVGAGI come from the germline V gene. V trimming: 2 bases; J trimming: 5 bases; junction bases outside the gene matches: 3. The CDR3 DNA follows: TGTGCCAGCAGTTACGGGGGGACAGGGGAGACCCAGTACTTC. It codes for CASSYGGTGETQYF.

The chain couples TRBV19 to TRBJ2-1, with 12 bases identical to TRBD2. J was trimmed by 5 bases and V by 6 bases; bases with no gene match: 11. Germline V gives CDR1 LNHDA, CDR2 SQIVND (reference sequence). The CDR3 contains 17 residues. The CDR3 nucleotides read TGTGCCAGTAGCTTAACCCTGACTAGCGGGAGTAACAATGAGCAGTTCTTC. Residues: CASSLTLTSGSNNEQFF.

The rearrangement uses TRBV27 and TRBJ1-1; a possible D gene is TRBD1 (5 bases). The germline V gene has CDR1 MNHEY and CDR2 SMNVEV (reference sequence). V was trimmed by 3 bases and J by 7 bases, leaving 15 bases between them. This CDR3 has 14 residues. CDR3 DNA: TGTGCCAGCAGTTTGCAGGGAGGGTTTGTTGAAGCTTTCTTT. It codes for CASSLQGGFVEAFF.

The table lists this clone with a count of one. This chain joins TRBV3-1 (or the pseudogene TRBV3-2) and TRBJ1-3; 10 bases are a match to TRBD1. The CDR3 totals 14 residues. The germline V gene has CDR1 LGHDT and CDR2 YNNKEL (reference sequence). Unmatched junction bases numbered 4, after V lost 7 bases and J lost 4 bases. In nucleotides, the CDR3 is TGTGCCAGCACCCGGGACAGGGGCGGAAACACCATATATTTT. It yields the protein CASTRDRGGNTIYF.